Following are 16 T cell receptor beta chains from one sample sequenced in a study of blood T cell repertoires in COVID-19. The protocol was immunoSEQ multiplex PCR, while the TCRdb copy is restricted to in-frame clones and leaves out a portion. Of over 200,000 clones in the sample, 65% to 85% were seen once. The sequencing sample was made of peripheral blood. The receptors come from a man aged 35 to 55 with active or convalescent COVID-19.

With respect to this clone: The junction does not match germline at one end; this may be a read error. The sample carries other DNA sequences with the same CDR3. The chain combines TRBV18 with TRBJ2-1, with TRBD1 identical over 7 bases. Per germline, CDR1 KGHSH and CDR2 LQKENI. The CDR3 consists of 13 residues. The CDR3 loop is CASSPQGYNEQFF. For the CDR3, the DNA is TGTGCCAGCTCTCCACAGGGGTACAATGAGCAGTTCTTC.

CDR3 amino acids: CASSSGTGGDYGYTF. DNA for the CDR3: TGTGCCAGCAGTTCCGGGACAGGGGGGGACTATGGCTACACCTTC. This sequence joins TRBV6-6 and TRBJ1-2; 11 bases align to TRBD1. CDR1 and CDR2 (germline): MNHNY, SVGAGI (reference sequence). V trimming: 4 bases; J trimming: 3 bases; junction bases outside the gene matches: 4. The CDR3 length is 15 residues.

The V and J genes are TRBV6-5 and TRBJ2-7; D remains ambiguous. V was pared by 5 bases and J by 2 bases, with 13 bases between. This CDR3 has 14 residues. CDR1 is MNHEY, CDR2 SVGAGI, per germline. This CDR3 reads CASSLGVATYEQYF. CDR3 DNA: TGTGCCAGCAGTCTCGGCGTAGCCACCTACGAGCAGTACTTC.

The J gene is TRBJ2-5, the V gene TRBV27; possible D gene TRBD1, 5 bases. With 3 bases removed from V and 2 bases from J, the gap between germline ends came to 13 bases. Germline values: CDR1 MNHEY, CDR2 SMNVEV (reference sequence). CDR3 length: 15 amino acids. In nucleotides, the CDR3 is TGTGCCAGCAGTTTCTCCTGGGGCCGACAAGAGACCCAGTACTTC. Translation gives CASSFSWGRQETQYF.

The chain links TRBV15 to TRBJ1-1; D not certain. Germline loops: CDR1 LNHNV, CDR2 YYDKDF (reference sequence). Trimming pared 0 bases from V and 2 bases from J, leaving 10 bases between. The CDR3 loop spans 15 amino acids. CDR3 amino acids: CATSRDYDSNTEAFF. The DNA for the CDR3 is TGTGCCACCAGCAGAGATTACGACTCAAACACTGAAGCTTTCTTT.

The chain combines TRBV6-4 with TRBJ1-5; D is uncertain. CDR1 MRHNA and CDR2 SNTAGT come from the germline V gene. The CDR3 runs 14 residues. V lost 3 bases and J lost 7, with 13 bases in between. CDR3: CASSEFGVSQPQHF. CDR3 DNA sequence: TGTGCCAGCAGTGAATTCGGGGTCTCGCAGCCCCAGCATTTT.

The chain is built from TRBV5-1 and TRBJ1-4, with a possible D match to TRBD1 (5 bases). Germline CDR1 SGHRS, CDR2 YFSETQ. The CDR3 covers 15 residues. V lost 4 bases and J lost 0, with 10 bases in between. The CDR3 region has the DNA TGCGCCAGCAGCCCGGGGGAAGCAACTAATGAAAAACTGTTTTTT. Translated: CASSPGEATNEKLFF.

This sequence joins TRBV4-3 and TRBJ1-6; 7 nucleotides match TRBD1. The CDR3 loop spans 15 amino acids. Germline CDR1 LGHNA, CDR2 YSLEER. V lost 7 bases, J lost 4 bases, and 7 bases stayed unmatched. In DNA, the CDR3 is TGCGCCAGCAAATCCGGGACAGAGTATAATTCACCCCTCCACTTT. It codes for CASKSGTEYNSPLHF.

The chain carries TRBV3-1 (or the pseudogene TRBV3-2) and TRBJ2-3; TRBD1 aligns across 7 bases. CDR3 length: 14 residues. Germline V lookup: CDR1 LGHDT, CDR2 YNNKEL (reference sequence). With 4 bases clipped from V and 5 bases from J, the junction kept 6 bases outside the gene matches. The CDR3 coding sequence is TGTGCCAGCAGCCCAGGACAGGACGTAGATACGCAGTATTTT. Translated, it gives CASSPGQDVDTQYF.

With regard to this clone: The junction departs from the called germline gene at one end, perhaps through a read error. V gene TRBV7-7 combines with J gene TRBJ1-5; possibly TRBD1 for D (5 bases). Germline V gives CDR1 SSHAT, CDR2 FNYEAQ (reference sequence). The CDR3 extends over 13 amino acids. The CDR3 spells CASSSGLNAPQHF. As DNA, the CDR3 is TGTGCTAGCAGCTCGGGACTGAATGCGCCCCAGCATTTT.

The J gene is TRBJ1-2, the V gene TRBV12-3 or TRBV12-4; TRBD1 is a possible D gene (5 bases). V was pared by 6 bases and J by 7 bases, with 15 bases between. The CDR3 length is 13 residues. CDR3 bases: TGTGCCAGCAGCCTGACCCAGGGTCTTGGCTACACCTTC. This gives the protein CASSLTQGLGYTF.

Only a few counts were recorded for this clone. The CDR3 loop reads CSVGGLAGGGNEQFF. The CDR3 DNA follows: TGCAGCGTTGGGGGACTAGCGGGAGGGGGCAATGAGCAGTTCTTC. The V gene is TRBV29-1, the J gene TRBJ2-1; 16 nucleotides align to TRBD2. The CDR3 consists of 15 residues. After removal of 4 bases from V and 6 bases from J, the junction contained 3 bases not matched to a gene. The germline V gene has CDR1 SQVTM and CDR2 ANQGSEA.

This CDR3 reads CASSIYEAANSPLHF. The CDR3 coding sequence is TGTGCCAGTAGTATATATGAGGCAGCTAATTCACCCCTCCACTTT. V usage is TRBV19 and J usage is TRBJ1-6, with unresolved D. The CDR3 is 15 residues long. V was shortened by 2 bases and J by 6 bases, with 11 bases between the two germline ends. Germline V gene data show CDR1 as LNHDA and CDR2 as SQIVND (reference sequence).

This clone was found once. J is TRBJ2-3 and V is TRBV7-2, with a weak D call TRBD2 (6 bases). The ends were cut back, 2 bases at V and 6 bases at J, with 15 bases in the middle. Germline V gives CDR1 SGHTA, CDR2 FQGNSA. This CDR3 spans 15 amino acids. CDR3 in DNA: TGTGCCAGCAGCTTAATGGCGGGGAGAAGGGATACGCAGTATTTT. It translates to CASSLMAGRRDTQYF.

The chain employs TRBV9 and TRBJ1-2, with TRBD1 identical over 10 bases. Germline lookup yields CDR1 SGDLS and CDR2 YYNGEE. V lost 3 bases, J lost 6 bases, and 11 bases stayed unmatched. The CDR3 has 16 residues. CDR3 sequence reads: CASSAQTGGESNGYTF. CDR3 nucleotide sequence: TGTGCCAGCAGCGCCCAGACAGGGGGCGAAAGTAATGGCTACACCTTC.

This sequence joins TRBV6-2 or TRBV6-3 and TRBJ1-6, with TRBD1 as a possible D gene (6 bases). This CDR3 is built from 18 residues. Trimming pared 0 bases from V and 0 bases from J, leaving 12 bases between. The germline V gene has CDR1 MNHEY and CDR2 SVGEGT. CDR3 in DNA: TGTGCCAGCAGTTACTCGGAGGACAGCAGCTCCTATAATTCACCCCTCCACTTT. This gives the protein CASSYSEDSSSYNSPLHF.